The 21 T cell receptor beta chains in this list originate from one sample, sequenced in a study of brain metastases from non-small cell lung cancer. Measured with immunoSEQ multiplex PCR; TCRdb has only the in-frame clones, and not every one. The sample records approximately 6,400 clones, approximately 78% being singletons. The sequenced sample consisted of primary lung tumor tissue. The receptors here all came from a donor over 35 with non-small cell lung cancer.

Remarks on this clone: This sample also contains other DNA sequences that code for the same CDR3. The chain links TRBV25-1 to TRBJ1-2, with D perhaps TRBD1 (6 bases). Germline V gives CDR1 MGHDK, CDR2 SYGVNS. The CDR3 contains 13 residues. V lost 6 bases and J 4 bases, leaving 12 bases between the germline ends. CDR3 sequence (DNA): TGTGCCAGCAGCCGGACAGTCAGCTATGGCTACACCTTC. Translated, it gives CASSRTVSYGYTF.

DNA of the CDR3: TGTGCCTCGAAGTCCAGTTATAGCAATCAGCCCCAGCATTTT. It yields the protein CASKSSYSNQPQHF. The rearrangement uses TRBV2 and TRBJ1-5; D call uncertain. The CDR3 is 14 amino acids. Trimming took 11 bases from V and 0 from J, leaving 14 bases between them. Germline CDR1 SNHLY, CDR2 FYNNEI.

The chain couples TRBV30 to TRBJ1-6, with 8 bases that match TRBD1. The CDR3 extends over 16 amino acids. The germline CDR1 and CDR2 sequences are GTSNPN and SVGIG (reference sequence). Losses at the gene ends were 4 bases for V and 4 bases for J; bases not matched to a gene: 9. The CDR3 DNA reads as TGTGCCTGGACCCTCCCAGGGGGCTTTTATAATTCACCCCTCCACTTT. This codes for CAWTLPGGFYNSPLHF.

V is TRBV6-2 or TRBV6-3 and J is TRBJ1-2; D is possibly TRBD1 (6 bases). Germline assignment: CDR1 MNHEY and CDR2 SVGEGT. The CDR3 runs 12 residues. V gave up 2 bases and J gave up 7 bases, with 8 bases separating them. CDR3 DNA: TGTGCCAGCAGTTACCACAGGGCTGGCTACACCTTC. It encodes CASSYHRAGYTF.

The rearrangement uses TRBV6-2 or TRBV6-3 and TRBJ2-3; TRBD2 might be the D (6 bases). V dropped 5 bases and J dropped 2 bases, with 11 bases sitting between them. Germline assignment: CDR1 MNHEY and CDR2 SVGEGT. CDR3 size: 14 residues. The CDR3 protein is CASSPTRYTDTQYF. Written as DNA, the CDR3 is TGTGCCAGCAGTCCGACTAGATACACAGATACGCAGTATTTT.

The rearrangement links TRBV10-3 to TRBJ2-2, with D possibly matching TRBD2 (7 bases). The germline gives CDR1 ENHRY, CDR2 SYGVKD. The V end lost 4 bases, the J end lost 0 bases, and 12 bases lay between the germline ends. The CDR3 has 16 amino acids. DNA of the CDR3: TGTGCCATCAGTGTCGCGGGGGCCGCGAACACCGGGGAGCTGTTTTTT. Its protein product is CAISVAGAANTGELFF.

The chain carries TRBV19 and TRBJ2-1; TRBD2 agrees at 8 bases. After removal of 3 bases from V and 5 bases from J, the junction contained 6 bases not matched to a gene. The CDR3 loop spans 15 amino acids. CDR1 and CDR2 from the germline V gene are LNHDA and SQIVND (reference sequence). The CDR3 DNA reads TGTGCCAGTAGTATTTCTAGCGGGCGCAACAATGAGCAGTTCTTC. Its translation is CASSISSGRNNEQFF.

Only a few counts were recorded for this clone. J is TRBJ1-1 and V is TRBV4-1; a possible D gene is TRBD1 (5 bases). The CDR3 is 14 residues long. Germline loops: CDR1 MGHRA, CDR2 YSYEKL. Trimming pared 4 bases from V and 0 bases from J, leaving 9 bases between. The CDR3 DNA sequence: TGCGCCAGCAGCCCGGGGACCGTGAACACTGAAGCTTTCTTT. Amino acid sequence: CASSPGTVNTEAFF.

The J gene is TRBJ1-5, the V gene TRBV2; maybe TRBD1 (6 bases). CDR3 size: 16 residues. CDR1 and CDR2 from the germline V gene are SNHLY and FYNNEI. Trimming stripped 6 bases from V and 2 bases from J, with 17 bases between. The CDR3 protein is CASRGTGNSGNQPQHF. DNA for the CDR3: TGTGCCAGCAGGGGTACAGGGAACTCCGGCAATCAGCCCCAGCATTTT.

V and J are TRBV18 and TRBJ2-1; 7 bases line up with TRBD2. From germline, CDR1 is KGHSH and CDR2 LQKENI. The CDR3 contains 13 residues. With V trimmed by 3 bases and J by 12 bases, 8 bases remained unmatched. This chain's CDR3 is CASSPQRGERQFF. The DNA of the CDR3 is TGTGCCAGCTCACCCCAGCGGGGTGAAAGGCAGTTCTTC.

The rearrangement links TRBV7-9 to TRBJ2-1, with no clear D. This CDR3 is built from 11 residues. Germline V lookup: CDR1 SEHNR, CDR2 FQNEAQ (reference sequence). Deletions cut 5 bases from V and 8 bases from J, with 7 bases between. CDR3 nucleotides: TGTGCCAGCAGCCCCGGCTATGAGCAGTTCTTC. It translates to CASSPGYEQFF.

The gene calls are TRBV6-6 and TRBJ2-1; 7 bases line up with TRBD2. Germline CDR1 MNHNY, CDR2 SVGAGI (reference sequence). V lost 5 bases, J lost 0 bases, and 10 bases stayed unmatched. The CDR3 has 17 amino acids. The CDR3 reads CASSPSEAGTSYNEQFF. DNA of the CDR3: TGTGCCAGCAGTCCCTCTGAAGCGGGGACCTCCTACAATGAGCAGTTCTTC.

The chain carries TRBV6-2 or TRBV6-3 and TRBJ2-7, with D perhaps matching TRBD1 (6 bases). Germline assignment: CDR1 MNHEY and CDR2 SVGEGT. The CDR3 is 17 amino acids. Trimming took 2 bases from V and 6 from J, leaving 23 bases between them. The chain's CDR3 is CASSYGLGQGNIGEQYF. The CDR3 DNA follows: TGTGCCAGCAGTTACGGGCTCGGCCAGGGGAATATTGGCGAGCAGTACTTC.

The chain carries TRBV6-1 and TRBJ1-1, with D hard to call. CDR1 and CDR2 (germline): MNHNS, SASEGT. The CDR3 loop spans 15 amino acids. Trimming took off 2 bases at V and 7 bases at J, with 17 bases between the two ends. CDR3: CASSERKVEIGEAFF. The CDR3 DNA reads TGTGCCAGCAGTGAAAGAAAGGTCGAGATCGGTGAAGCTTTCTTT.

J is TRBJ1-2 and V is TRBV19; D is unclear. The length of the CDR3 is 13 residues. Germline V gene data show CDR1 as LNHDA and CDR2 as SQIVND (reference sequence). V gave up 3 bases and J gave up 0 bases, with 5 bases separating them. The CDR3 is CASSIRANYGYTF. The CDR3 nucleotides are TGTGCCAGTAGTATTAGGGCTAACTATGGCTACACCTTC.

CDR3 region: CASSFFGGDTEAFF. The DNA for the CDR3 is TGCGCCAGCAGCTTTTTCGGGGGAGACACTGAAGCTTTCTTT. The chain combines TRBV5-1 with TRBJ1-1; the D gene is possibly TRBD1 (5 bases). V gave up 2 bases and J gave up 3 bases, with 11 bases separating them. Looked up from germline, CDR1 is SGHRS and CDR2 is YFSETQ. This CDR3 has 14 residues.

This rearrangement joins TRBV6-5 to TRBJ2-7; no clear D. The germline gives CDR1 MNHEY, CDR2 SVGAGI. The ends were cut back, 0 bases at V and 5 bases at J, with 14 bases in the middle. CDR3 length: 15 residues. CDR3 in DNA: TGTGCCAGCAGTTACTCGCGATGGCTGGGGAACGAGCAGTACTTC. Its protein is CASSYSRWLGNEQYF.

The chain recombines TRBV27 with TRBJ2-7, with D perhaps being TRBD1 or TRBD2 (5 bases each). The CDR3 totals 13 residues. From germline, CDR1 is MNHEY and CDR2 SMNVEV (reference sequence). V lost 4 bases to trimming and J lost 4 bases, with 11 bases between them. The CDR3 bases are TGTGCCAGCAGTTCCCGGGACGGATACGAGCAGTACTTC. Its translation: CASSSRDGYEQYF.

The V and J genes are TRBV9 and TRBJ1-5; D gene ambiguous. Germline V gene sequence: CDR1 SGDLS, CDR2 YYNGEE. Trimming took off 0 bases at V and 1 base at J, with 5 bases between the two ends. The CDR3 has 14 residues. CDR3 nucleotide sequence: TGTGCCAGCAGCGTAGGACAAAGCAATCAGCCCCAGCATTTT. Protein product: CASSVGQSNQPQHF.

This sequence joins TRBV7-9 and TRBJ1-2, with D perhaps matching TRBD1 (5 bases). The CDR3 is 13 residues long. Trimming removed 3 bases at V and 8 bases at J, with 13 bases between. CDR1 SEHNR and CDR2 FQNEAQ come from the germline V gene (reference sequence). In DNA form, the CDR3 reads TGTGCCAGCAGCTTGGGTCAGGGTTCAGGCTACACCTTC. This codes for CASSLGQGSGYTF.

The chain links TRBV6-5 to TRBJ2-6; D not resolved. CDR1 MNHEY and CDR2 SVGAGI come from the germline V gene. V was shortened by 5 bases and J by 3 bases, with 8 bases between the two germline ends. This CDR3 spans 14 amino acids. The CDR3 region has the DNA TGTGCCAGCAGTCAGTCCGATGGGGCCAACGTCCTGACTTTC. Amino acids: CASSQSDGANVLTF.